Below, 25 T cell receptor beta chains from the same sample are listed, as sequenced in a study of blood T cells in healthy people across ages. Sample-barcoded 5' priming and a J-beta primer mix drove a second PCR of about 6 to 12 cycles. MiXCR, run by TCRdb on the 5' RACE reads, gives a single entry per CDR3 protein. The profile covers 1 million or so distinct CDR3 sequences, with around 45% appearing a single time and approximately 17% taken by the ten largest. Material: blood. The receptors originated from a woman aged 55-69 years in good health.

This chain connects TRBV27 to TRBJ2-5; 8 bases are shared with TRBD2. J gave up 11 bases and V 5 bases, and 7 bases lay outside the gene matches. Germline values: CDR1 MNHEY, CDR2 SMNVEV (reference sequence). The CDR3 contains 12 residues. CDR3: CASSPSTSGQYF. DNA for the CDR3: TGTGCCAGCAGTCCAAGCACTAGCGGTCAGTACTTC.

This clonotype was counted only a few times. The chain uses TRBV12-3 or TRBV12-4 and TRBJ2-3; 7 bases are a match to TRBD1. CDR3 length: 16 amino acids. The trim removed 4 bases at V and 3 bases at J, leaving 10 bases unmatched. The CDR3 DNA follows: TGTGCCAGCAGTTCCTACAGGGGTCTAGGTACAGATACGCAGTATTTT. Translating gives CASSSYRGLGTDTQYF.

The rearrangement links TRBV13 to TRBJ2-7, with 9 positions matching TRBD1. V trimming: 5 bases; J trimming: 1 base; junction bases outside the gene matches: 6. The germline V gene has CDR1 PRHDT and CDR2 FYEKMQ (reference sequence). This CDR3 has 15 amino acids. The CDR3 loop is CASSEDRGGSYEQYF. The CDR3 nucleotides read TGTGCCAGCAGCGAGGACAGGGGAGGTTCCTACGAGCAGTACTTC.

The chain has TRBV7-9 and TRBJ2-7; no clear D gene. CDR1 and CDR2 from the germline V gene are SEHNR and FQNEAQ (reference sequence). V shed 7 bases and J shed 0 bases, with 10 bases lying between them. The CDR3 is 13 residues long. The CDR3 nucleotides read TGTGCCAGCAACCCGGACCCCTCCTACGAGCAGTACTTC. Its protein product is CASNPDPSYEQYF.

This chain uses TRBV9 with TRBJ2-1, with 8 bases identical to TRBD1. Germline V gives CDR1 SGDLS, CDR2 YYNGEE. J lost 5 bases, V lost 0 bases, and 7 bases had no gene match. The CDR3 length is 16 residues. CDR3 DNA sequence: TGTGCCAGCAGCGTAGCTATCAGGGGGCGCGACAATGAGCAGTTCTTC. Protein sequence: CASSVAIRGRDNEQFF.

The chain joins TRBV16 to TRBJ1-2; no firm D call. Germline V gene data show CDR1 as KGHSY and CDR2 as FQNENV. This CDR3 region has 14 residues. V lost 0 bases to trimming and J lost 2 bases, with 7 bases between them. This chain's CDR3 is CASSQSVGNYGYTF. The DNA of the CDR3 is TGTGCCAGCAGCCAATCGGTCGGGAACTATGGCTACACCTTC.

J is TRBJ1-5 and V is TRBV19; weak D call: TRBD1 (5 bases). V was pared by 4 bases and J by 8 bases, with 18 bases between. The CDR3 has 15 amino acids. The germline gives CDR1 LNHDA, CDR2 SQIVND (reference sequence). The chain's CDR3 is CASSNRPQGREPQHF. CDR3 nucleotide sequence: TGTGCCAGTAGTAACAGGCCTCAGGGTAGAGAGCCCCAGCATTTT.

This CDR3 reads CSVRGTPSSYNEQFF. CDR3 coding DNA: TGCAGTGTTAGGGGGACACCGAGCTCCTACAATGAGCAGTTCTTC. The chain uses TRBV20-1 and TRBJ2-1; weak D call: TRBD1 (6 bases). The CDR3 totals 15 residues. V was cut by 7 bases and J by 0 bases, with 16 bases left in between. Looked up from germline, CDR1 is DFQATT and CDR2 is SNEGSKA (reference sequence).

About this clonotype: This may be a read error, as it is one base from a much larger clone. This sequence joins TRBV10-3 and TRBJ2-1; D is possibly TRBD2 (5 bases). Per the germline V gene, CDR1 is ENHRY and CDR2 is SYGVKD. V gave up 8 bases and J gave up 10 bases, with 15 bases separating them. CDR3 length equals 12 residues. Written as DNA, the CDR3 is TGTGCCATCGGTCCGGGGTCCTACGAGCAGTTCTTC. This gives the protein CAIGPGSYEQFF.

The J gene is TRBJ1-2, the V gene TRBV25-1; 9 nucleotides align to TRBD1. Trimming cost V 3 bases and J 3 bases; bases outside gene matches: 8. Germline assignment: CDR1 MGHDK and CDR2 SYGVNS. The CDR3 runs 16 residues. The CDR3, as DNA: TGTGCCAGCAGTGAGCCCGGGACAGGGAACTACTATGGCTACACCTTC. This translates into CASSEPGTGNYYGYTF.

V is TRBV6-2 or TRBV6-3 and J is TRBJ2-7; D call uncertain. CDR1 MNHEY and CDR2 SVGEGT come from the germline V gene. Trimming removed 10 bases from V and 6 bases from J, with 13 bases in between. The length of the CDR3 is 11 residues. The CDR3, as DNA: TGTGCCACCGATTCAGCAAGCGAGCAGTACTTC. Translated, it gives CATDSASEQYF.

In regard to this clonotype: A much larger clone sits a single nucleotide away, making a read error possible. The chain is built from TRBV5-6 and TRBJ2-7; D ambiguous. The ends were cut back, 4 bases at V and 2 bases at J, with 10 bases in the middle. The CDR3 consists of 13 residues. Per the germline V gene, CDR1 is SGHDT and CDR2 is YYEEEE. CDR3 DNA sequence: TGTGCCAGCAGCGTACCTGAACCCTACGAGCAGTACTTC. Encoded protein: CASSVPEPYEQYF.

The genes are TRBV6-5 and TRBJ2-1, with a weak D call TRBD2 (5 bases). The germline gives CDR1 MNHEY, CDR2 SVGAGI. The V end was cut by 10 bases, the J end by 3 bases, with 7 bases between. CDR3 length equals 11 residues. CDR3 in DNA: TGTGCCATCGGAGGCTACAATGAGCAGTTCTTC. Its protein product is CAIGGYNEQFF.

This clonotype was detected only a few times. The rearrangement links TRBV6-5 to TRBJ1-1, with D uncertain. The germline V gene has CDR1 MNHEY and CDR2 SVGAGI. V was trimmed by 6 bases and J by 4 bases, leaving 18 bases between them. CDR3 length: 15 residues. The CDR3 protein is CASSPSAGGSTEAFF. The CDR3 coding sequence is TGTGCCAGCAGCCCGAGTGCGGGTGGGAGCACTGAAGCTTTCTTT.

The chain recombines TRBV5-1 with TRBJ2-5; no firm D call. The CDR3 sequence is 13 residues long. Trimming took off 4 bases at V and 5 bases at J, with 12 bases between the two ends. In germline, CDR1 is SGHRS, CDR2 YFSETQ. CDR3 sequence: CASSPDLSETQYF. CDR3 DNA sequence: TGCGCCAGCAGCCCTGACCTGTCGGAGACCCAGTACTTC.

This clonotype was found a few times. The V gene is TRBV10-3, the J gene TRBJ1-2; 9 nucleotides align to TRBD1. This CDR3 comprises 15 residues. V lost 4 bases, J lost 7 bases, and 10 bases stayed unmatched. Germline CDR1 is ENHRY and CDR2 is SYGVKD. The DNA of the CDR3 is TGTGCCATCAGTGCCATTACACAGGGGGCGGGTGGCTACACCTTC. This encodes CAISAITQGAGGYTF.

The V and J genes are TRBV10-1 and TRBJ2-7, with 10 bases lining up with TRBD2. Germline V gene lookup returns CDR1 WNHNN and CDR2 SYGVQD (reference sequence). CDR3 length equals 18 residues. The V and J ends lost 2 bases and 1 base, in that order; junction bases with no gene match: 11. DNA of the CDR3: TGCGCCAGCAGTGAGCCTGCAATTCTACTAGCGGGATCCTACGAGCAGTACTTC. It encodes CASSEPAILLAGSYEQYF.

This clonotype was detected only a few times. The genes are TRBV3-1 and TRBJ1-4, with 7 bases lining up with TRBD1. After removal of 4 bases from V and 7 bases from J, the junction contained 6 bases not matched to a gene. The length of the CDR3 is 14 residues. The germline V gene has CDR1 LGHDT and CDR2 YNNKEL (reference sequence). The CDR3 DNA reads TGTGCCAGCAGCCCGAGGGGGCCCATTGAAAAACTGTTTTTT. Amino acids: CASSPRGPIEKLFF.

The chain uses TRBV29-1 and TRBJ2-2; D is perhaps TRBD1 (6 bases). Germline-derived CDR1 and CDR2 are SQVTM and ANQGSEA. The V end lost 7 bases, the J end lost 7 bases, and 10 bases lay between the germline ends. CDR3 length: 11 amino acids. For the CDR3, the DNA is TGCAGCGCATACAGGGACGGGGAGCTGTTTTTT. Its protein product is CSAYRDGELFF.

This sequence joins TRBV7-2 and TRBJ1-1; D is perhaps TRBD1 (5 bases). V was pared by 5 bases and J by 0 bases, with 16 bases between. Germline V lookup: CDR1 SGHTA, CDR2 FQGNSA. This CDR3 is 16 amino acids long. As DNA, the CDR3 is TGTGCCAGCAGCCCAGGGATAGGATATATGAACACTGAAGCTTTCTTT. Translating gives CASSPGIGYMNTEAFF.

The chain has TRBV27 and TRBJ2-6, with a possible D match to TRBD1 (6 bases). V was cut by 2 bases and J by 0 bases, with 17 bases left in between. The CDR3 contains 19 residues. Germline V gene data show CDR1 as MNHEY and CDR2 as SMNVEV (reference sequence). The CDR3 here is CASSLGSGTLFSGANVLTF. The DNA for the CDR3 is TGTGCCAGCAGTTTAGGCTCCGGGACACTATTCTCTGGGGCCAACGTCCTGACTTTC.

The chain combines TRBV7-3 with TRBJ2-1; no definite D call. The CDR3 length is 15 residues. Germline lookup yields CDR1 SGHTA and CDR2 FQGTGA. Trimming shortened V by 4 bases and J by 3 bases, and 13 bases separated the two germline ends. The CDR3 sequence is CASSSEGSRYNEQFF. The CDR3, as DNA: TGTGCCAGCAGCTCGGAAGGTAGCCGCTACAATGAGCAGTTCTTC.

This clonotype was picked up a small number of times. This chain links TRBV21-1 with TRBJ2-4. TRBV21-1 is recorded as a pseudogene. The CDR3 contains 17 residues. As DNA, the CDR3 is TGTGCCAGCAGCAAAGTTCGTCGTGATCTAGCCAAAAACATTCAGTACTTC. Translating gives CASSKVRRDLAKNIQYF.

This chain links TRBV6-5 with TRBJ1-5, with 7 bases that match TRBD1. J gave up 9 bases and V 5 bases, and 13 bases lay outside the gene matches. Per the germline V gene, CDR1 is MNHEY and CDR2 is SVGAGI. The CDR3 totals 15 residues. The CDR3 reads CASSRGTASGGPQHF. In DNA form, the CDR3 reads TGTGCCAGCAGTAGAGGGACAGCTTCGGGCGGGCCCCAGCATTTT.

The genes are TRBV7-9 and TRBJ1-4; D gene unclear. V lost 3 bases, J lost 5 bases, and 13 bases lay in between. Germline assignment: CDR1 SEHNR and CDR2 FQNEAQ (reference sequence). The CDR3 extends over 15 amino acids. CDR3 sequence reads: CASSFDLLGNEKLFF. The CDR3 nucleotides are TGTGCCAGCAGCTTTGACCTTCTCGGGAATGAAAAACTGTTTTTT. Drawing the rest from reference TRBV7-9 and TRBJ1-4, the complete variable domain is DTGVSQNPRHKITKRGQNVTFRCDPISEHNRLYWYRQTLGQGPEFLTYFQNEAQLEKSRLLSDRFSAERPKGSFSTLEIQRTEQGDSAMYLCASSFDLLGNEKLFFGSGTQLSVL.